The 20 T cell receptor beta chains below were found in one sample sequenced in a study of T cells in Graves' hyperthyroidism and ophthalmopathy. Amplified regions were TCR beta CDR3 sequences from RNA transcripts. TCR CDR3 regions were first amplified by RT-PCR with HTBI primers. A single record per CDR3 protein comes from TCRdb applying MiXCR to the multiplex PCR reads. The top ten clones hold under 7.5% of a sample with roughly 570,000 distinct CDR3 sequences, more than 15% of them seen once. Sequenced material: blood. These receptors were taken from a woman aged 25 to 39 with Graves' hyperthyroidism.

This clonotype came up many times. The chain employs TRBV2 and TRBJ1-2; 7 nucleotides match TRBD1. V was clipped by 5 bases and J by 0 bases; unmatched bases: 6. CDR3 size: 15 residues. Germline loops: CDR1 SNHLY, CDR2 FYNNEI. Here the CDR3 reads CASSQTGTANYGYTF. The CDR3 DNA sequence: TGTGCCAGCAGTCAAACCGGGACAGCTAACTATGGCTACACCTTC.

In this sample, this clonotype turned up many times. This chain joins TRBV6-5 and TRBJ1-1, with a tentative D call TRBD1 (5 bases). The V gene's germline CDR1 is MNHEY and CDR2 SVGAGI. The ends were cut back, 2 bases at V and 1 base at J, with 11 bases in the middle. The CDR3 loop spans 15 amino acids. In nucleotides, the CDR3 is TGTGCCAGCAGTTACGGGACTACGGCGAACACTGAAGCTTTCTTT. It translates to CASSYGTTANTEAFF.

In this sample, this clonotype turned up many times. V usage is TRBV30 and J usage is TRBJ1-5, with D unclear. V was pared by 1 base and J by 4 bases, with 14 bases between. This CDR3 has 15 amino acids. Germline assignment: CDR1 GTSNPN and CDR2 SVGIG (reference sequence). The CDR3 is CAWSERSVRNQPQHF. As DNA, the CDR3 is TGTGCCTGGAGTGAGAGGTCTGTCCGGAATCAGCCCCAGCATTTT. Full variable domain (remainder filled in from reference TRBV30 and TRBJ1-5): SQTIHQWPATLVQPVGSPLSLECTVEGTSNPNLYWYRQAAGRGLQLLFYSVGIGQISSEVPQNLSASRPQDRQFILSSKKLLLSDSGFYLCAWSERSVRNQPQHFGDGTRLSIL.

This clonotype was observed many times. CDR3 DNA: TGTGCCAGCAGTCCCTGGGGAATCGCGGGAAATGAGCAGTTCTTC. Protein sequence: CASSPWGIAGNEQFF. V usage is TRBV28 and J usage is TRBJ2-1, with a tentative D call TRBD2 (6 bases). There are 15 residues in the CDR3. V shed 5 bases and J shed 7 bases, with 18 bases lying between them. Germline V CDR1 and CDR2: MDHEN, SYDVKM. Full variable domain (remainder filled in from reference TRBV28 and TRBJ2-1): DVKVTQSSRYLVKRTGEKVFLECVQDMDHENMFWYRQDPGLGLRLIYFSYDVKMKEKGDIPEGYSVSREKKERFSLILESASTNQTSMYLCASSPWGIAGNEQFFGPGTRLTVL.

In its sample, this clonotype was seen a few times. This chain uses TRBV2 with TRBJ1-1; D possibly corresponds to TRBD1 (5 bases). V was clipped by 4 bases and J by 0 bases, with 9 bases between them. This CDR3 spans 14 amino acids. Germline loops: CDR1 SNHLY, CDR2 FYNNEI. The chain's CDR3 is CASSGRQMNTEAFF. In nucleotides, the CDR3 is TGTGCCAGCAGTGGACGACAGATGAACACTGAAGCTTTCTTT. Supplemented by reference TRBV2 and TRBJ1-1, the full variable domain reads EPEVTQTPSHQVTQMGQEVILRCVPISNHLYFYWYRQILGQKVEFLVSFYNNEISEKSEIFDDQFSVERPDGSNFTLKIRSTKLEDSAMYFCASSGRQMNTEAFFGQGTRLTVV.

The gene calls are TRBV19 and TRBJ2-7, with D possibly TRBD1 on 6 matching bases. This CDR3 has 14 residues. CDR1 and CDR2 (germline): LNHDA, SQIVND (reference sequence). Trimming left V 6 bases short and J 2 bases short, with 14 bases between. CDR3 bases: TGTGCCAGTAGCGCGCCGGACAGAGCCTACGAGCAGTACTTC. It codes for CASSAPDRAYEQYF.

Many counts were recorded for this clonotype. CDR3 coding DNA: TGCAGTGCTAGAGGGGTAGCGCAGAGCTCCTACGAGCAGTACTTC. It translates to CSARGVAQSSYEQYF. V gene TRBV20-1 combines with J gene TRBJ2-7, with a possible D match to TRBD2 (5 bases). Looked up from germline, CDR1 is DFQATT and CDR2 is SNEGSKA (reference sequence). The CDR3 spans 15 residues. The ends were cut back, 1 base at V and 0 bases at J, with 13 bases in the middle.

This clonotype showed up many times. V gene TRBV7-6 combines with J gene TRBJ2-3; no reliable D call. The ends were cut back, 3 bases at V and 1 base at J, with 2 bases in the middle. The CDR3 has 12 residues. CDR1 SGHVS and CDR2 FNYEAQ come from the germline V gene. The DNA for the CDR3 is TGTGCCAGCAGCTTTGGCACAGATACGCAGTATTTT. Translating it yields CASSFGTDTQYF.

This clonotype was counted ten times or more. The gene calls are TRBV7-8 and TRBJ2-1, with a weak D call TRBD2 (5 bases). CDR3 length: 15 residues. V was clipped by 3 bases and J by 4 bases, with 13 bases between them. Germline CDR1 reads SGHVS; CDR2 reads FQNEAQ. The CDR3 coding sequence is TGTGCCAGCAGCTTGAGGGAGACCAGTTACAATGAGCAGTTCTTC. Encoded protein: CASSLRETSYNEQFF.

The CDR3 region is CASSEQAGVTDTQYF. In nucleotides, the CDR3 is TGTGCCAGCAGTGAACAAGCGGGAGTCACAGATACGCAGTATTTT. This sequence joins TRBV6-1 and TRBJ2-3, with TRBD2 matching over 8 bases. The CDR3 extends over 15 amino acids. Germline lookup yields CDR1 MNHNS and CDR2 SASEGT. V dropped 2 bases and J dropped 2; count of bases not matched to a gene: 3.

This clonotype was seen many times. This sequence joins TRBV7-9 and TRBJ2-5; 8 positions agree with TRBD1. The CDR3 runs 14 residues. V was pared by 4 bases and J by 4 bases, with 5 bases of the junction left unmatched. Per the germline V gene, CDR1 is SEHNR and CDR2 is FQNEAQ (reference sequence). CDR3 loop: CASSSDRGRETQYF. The CDR3 DNA follows: TGTGCCAGCAGCTCCGACAGGGGTCGAGAGACCCAGTACTTC.

This clonotype showed up just a few times. V is TRBV6-1 and J is TRBJ1-2; a possible D gene is TRBD1 (6 bases). Looked up from germline, CDR1 is MNHNS and CDR2 is SASEGT. V was cut by 4 bases and J by 4 bases, with 13 bases left in between. The CDR3 length is 14 residues. The CDR3 sequence is CASSAGHLGYGYTF. CDR3 DNA: TGTGCCAGCAGTGCGGGACACTTGGGCTATGGCTACACCTTC.

This clonotype was counted many times. The chain employs TRBV20-1 and TRBJ2-7; maybe TRBD2 (6 bases). Germline lookup yields CDR1 DFQATT and CDR2 SNEGSKA (reference sequence). This CDR3 contains 13 residues. V was trimmed by 3 bases and J by 7 bases, leaving 16 bases between them. DNA for the CDR3: TGCAGTGCTAGTGATACCGGGACTCGGGAGCAGTACTTC. This codes for CSASDTGTREQYF.

The V gene is TRBV6-1, the J gene TRBJ2-1; TRBD2 matches 10 bases. V was pared by 7 bases and J by 3 bases, with 12 bases of the junction left unmatched. This CDR3 comprises 17 residues. The V gene's germline CDR1 is MNHNS and CDR2 SASEGT. CDR3: CASIKRRGTSDYNEQFF. The CDR3 DNA reads as TGTGCCAGCATCAAACGACGCGGGACTAGCGACTACAATGAGCAGTTCTTC.

V usage is TRBV19 and J usage is TRBJ1-2; TRBD1 matches at 7 bases. Germline-derived CDR1 and CDR2 are LNHDA and SQIVND (reference sequence). Trimming removed 8 bases from V and 4 bases from J; junction bases left unmatched: 10. There are 14 residues in the CDR3. CDR3 amino acids: CASQGTENLYGYTF. In nucleotides, the CDR3 is TGTGCCAGTCAGGGGACAGAAAACCTCTATGGCTACACCTTC.

This clonotype was counted at least ten times. The chain has TRBV20-1 and TRBJ2-5; D is unresolved. CDR3 length: 14 residues. Trimming stripped 0 bases from V and 7 bases from J, with 15 bases between. The germline V gene encodes CDR1 DFQATT and CDR2 SNEGSKA (reference sequence). Here the CDR3 reads CSARDISSIGTQYF. The CDR3, as DNA: TGCAGTGCTAGAGACATCTCCTCAATTGGGACCCAGTACTTC.

A remark on this clonotype: This may arise from a read error, as a much more abundant clone is one base away. The chain combines TRBV30 with TRBJ2-7; 9 bases fit TRBD1. The germline CDR1 and CDR2 sequences are GTSNPN and SVGIG (reference sequence). CDR3 size: 17 residues. Here the CDR3 DNA reads TGTGTCTGGAGTGTACTCAGAAGAGGACAGGGGTTACACGAGCAGTACTTC. It yields the protein CVWSVLRRGQGLHEQYF.

This clonotype came up many times. The chain uses TRBV5-1 and TRBJ2-7; D uncertain. Germline lookup yields CDR1 SGHRS and CDR2 YFSETQ. V was shortened by 0 bases and J by 0 bases, with 7 bases between the two germline ends. The CDR3 has 14 residues. Written as DNA, the CDR3 is TGCGCCAGCAGCTTGGAAGTGCCCTCCTACGAGCAGTACTTC. As protein: CASSLEVPSYEQYF.

This clonotype was detected a few times. The CDR3 spells CASSLTTVWGTGELFF. CDR3 DNA: TGCGCCAGCAGCTTGACGACAGTCTGGGGAACCGGGGAGCTGTTTTTT. The chain couples TRBV5-1 to TRBJ2-2, with D perhaps matching TRBD1 (5 bases). The CDR3 covers 16 residues. Deletions cut 1 base from V and 5 bases from J, with 15 bases between. Germline V gives CDR1 SGHRS, CDR2 YFSETQ.

Of note for this clonotype: A read error is possible here, since a much larger clone lies one base away. No conserved phenylalanine or tryptophan is present at the end of the CDR3, so a read error is the likely explanation. The J gene is TRBJ1-2, the V gene TRBV11-2; D remains unclear. CDR1 is SGHAT, CDR2 FQNNGV, per germline. The CDR3 is 14 amino acids. Deletions cut 1 base from V and 4 bases from J, with 10 bases between. This chain's CDR3 is CASSLGLEFYGYTL. DNA for the CDR3: TGTGCCAGCAGCTTAGGGTTGGAGTTCTATGGCTACACCCTC.